Sequencing of this T cell receptor (beta chain) was carried out in a study of tumor-infiltrating lymphocytes in primary liver carcinoma. Study details: Regardless of tissue type, samples showed similar yields of roughly 3.5 to 7.13 million productive TCRbeta reads.

Investigators took RNA and DNA out together from roughly 21-30 mg of unsorted bulk tissue. Every tumor yielded five separate sampled regions. Findings of the study overall: Merely some 7.5-25% of top clones spanned all five tumor regions. Blood fell significantly below tumors in its top-250-clone fraction (p = 0.039).

This clonotype was recorded many times. Its antigen is currently unknown. This CDR3 has 13 amino acids. Germline V gives CDR1 MDHEN, CDR2 SYDVKM. Trimming pared 2 bases from V and 3 bases from J, leaving 4 bases between. Making TCR beta cDNA involved 400 to 600 ng total RNA and a constant-region primer. Nested multiplex PCR, run for three rounds with slightly modified ARM-PCR, yielded TCR beta libraries. Each of the first two PCR rounds ran approximately 10 cycles with TRBV1-TRBV30 forward and C-beta reverse primers. TCRdb re-analysed the multiplex PCR reads in MiXCR, keeping a single row per CDR3 protein. The sample has around 78,000 distinct CDR3 sequences; around 75% are singletons.

The V gene is TRBV28, the J gene TRBJ2-2, with D uncertain. Input material: liver tumor tissue from sampling region 4. Noted subset: tumor region T4, right-lateral pole. The receptor's source is an older woman with primary liver carcinoma and hepatitis B virus infection. In DNA, the CDR3 is TGTGCCAGCAGTTTACCCCACACCGGGGAGCTGTTTTTT. This gives the protein CASSLPHTGELFF.